This T cell receptor beta chain was recorded in a study of Graves' ophthalmopathy and Graves' hyperthyroidism. Amplification of the TCR beta CDR3 regions used RNA transcripts (as template). A first-round RT-PCR used HTBI primers, followed by a second-round multiplex PCR. TCRdb used MiXCR to reprocess the multiplex PCR reads, holding one entry per CDR3 protein. The sample yields roughly 600,000 distinct CDR3 sequences, about two fifths seen once. Each diagnosis was determined on the basis of clinical symptoms, serum thyroxine, TRAb, thyroid ultrasound and orbital computed tomography. Germline V gives CDR1 DFQATT, CDR2 SNEGSKA (reference sequence). This CDR3 comprises 13 residues.

J is TRBJ2-7 and V is TRBV20-1, with a weak D call TRBD2 (6 bases). TRBJ2-1 explains the end of the DNA better; the J call may be wrong. The clonotype comes from an adult man with Graves' hyperthyroidism. Material: peripheral blood or thyroid tissue (not recorded which). The CDR3 DNA reads TGCAGTGCTAGCGGGAGCTCCTACAATGAGCAGTTCTTC. Protein sequence: CSASGSSYNEQFF.